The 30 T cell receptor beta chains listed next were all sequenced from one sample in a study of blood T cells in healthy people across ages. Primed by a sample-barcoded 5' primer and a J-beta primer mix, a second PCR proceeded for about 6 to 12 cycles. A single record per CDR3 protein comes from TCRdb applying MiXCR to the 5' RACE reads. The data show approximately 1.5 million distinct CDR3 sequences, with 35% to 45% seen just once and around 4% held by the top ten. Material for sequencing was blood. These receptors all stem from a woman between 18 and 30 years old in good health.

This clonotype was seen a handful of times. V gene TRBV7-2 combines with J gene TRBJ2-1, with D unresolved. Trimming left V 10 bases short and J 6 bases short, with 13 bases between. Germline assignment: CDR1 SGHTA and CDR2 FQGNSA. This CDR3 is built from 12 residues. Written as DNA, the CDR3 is TGTGCCATAGGGCCAACCCGCAATGAGCAGTTCTTC. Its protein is CAIGPTRNEQFF.

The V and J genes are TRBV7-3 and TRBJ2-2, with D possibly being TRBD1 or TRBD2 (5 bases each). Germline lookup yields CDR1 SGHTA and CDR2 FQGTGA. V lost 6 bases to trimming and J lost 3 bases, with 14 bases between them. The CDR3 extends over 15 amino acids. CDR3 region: CASRSRESHTGELFF. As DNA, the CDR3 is TGTGCCAGCAGATCCAGGGAGTCCCACACCGGGGAGCTGTTTTTT. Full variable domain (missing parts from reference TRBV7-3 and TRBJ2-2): GAGVSQTPSNKVTEKGKYVELRCDPISGHTALYWYRQSLGQGPEFLIYFQGTGAADDSGLPNDRFFAVRPEGSVSTLKIQRTERGDSAVYLCASRSRESHTGELFFGEGSRLTVL.

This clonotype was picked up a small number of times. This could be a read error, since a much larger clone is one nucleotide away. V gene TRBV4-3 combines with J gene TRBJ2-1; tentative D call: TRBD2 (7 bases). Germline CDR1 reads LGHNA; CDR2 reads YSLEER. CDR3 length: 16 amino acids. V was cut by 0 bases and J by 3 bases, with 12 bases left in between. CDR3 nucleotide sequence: TGCGCCAGCAGCCAAGAAGGCGGGGGCTTCTACAATGAGCAGTTCTTC. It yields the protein CASSQEGGGFYNEQFF.

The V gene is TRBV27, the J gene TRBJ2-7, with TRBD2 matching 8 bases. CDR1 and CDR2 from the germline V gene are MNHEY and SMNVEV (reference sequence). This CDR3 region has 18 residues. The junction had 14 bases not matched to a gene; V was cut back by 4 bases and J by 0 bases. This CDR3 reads CASSSPPGVAGFSYEQYF. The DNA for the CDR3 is TGTGCCAGCAGTTCTCCCCCCGGGGTAGCGGGGTTCTCCTACGAGCAGTACTTC.

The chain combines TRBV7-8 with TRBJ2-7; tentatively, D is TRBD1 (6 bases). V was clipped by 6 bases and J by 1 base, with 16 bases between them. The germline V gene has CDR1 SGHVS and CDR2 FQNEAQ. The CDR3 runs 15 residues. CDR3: CASSQLTGMSYEQYF. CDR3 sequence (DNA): TGTGCCAGCAGTCAATTAACAGGGATGTCCTACGAGCAGTACTTC.

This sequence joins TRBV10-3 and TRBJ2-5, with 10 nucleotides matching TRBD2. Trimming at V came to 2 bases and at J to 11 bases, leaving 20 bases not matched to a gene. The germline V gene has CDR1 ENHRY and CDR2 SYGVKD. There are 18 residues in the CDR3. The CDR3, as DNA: TGTGCCATCAGTGAGCAGGCCCTTCTAGCGGGAGTAGGGAATGAGCAGTACTTC. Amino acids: CAISEQALLAGVGNEQYF.

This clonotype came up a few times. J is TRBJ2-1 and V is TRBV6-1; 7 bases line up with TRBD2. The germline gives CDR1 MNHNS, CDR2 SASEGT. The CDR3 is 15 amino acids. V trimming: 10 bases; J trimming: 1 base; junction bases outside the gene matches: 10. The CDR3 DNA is TGTGCCACCCTAATGGGGGGGTTTTCCTACAATGAGCAGTTCTTC. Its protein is CATLMGGFSYNEQFF.

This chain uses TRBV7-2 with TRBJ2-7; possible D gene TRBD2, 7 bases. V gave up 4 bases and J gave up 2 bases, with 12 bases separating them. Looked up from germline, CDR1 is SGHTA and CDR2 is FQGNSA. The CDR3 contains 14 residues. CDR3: CASSSRGAAYEQYF. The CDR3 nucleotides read TGTGCCAGCAGCTCACGGGGGGCTGCCTACGAGCAGTACTTC.

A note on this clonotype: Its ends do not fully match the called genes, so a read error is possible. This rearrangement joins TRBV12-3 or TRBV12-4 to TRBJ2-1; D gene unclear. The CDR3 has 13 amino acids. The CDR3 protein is CAGSLQLGDEQFF. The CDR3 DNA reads TGTGCCGGCAGCCTACAGCTTGGGGATGAGCAGTTCTTC.

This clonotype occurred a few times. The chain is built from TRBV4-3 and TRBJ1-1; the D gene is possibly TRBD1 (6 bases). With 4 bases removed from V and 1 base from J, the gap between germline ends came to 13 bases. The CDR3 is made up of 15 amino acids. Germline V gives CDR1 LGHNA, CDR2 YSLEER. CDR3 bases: TGCGCCAGCAGCCCTCAGACAGGCTCGAACACTGAAGCTTTCTTT. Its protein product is CASSPQTGSNTEAFF.

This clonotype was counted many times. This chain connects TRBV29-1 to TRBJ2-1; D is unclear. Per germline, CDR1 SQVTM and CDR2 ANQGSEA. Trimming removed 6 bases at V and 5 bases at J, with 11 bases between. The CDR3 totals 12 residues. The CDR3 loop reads CSVGRIDNEQFF. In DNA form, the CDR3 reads TGCAGCGTCGGACGTATAGACAATGAGCAGTTCTTC.

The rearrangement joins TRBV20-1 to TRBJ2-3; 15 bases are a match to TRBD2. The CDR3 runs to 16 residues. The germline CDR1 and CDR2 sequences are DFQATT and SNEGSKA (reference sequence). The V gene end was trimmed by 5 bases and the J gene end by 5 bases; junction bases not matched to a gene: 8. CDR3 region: CSAGRTSGRAGDTQYF. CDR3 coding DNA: TGCAGTGCTGGGCGGACTAGCGGGAGGGCGGGAGATACGCAGTATTTT.

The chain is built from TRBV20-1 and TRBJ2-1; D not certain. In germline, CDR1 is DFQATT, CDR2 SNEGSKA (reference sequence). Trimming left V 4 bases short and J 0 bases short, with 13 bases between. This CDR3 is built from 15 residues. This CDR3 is CSAKWSLSSYNEQFF. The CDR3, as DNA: TGCAGTGCTAAGTGGTCTCTAAGCTCCTACAATGAGCAGTTCTTC.

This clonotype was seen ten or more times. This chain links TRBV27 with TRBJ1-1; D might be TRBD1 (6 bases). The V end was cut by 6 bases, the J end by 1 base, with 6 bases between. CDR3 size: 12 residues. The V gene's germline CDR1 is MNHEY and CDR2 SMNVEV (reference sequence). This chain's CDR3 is CASRTGNTEAFF. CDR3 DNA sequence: TGTGCCAGCAGGACAGGGAACACTGAAGCTTTCTTT.

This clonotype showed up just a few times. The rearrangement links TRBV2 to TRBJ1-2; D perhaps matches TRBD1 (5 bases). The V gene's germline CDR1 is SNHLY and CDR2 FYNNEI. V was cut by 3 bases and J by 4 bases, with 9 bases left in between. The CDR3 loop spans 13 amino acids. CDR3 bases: TGTGCCAGCAGTGATCGGGGCGCCTATGGCTACACCTTC. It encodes CASSDRGAYGYTF. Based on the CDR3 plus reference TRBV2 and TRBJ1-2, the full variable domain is EPEVTQTPSHQVTQMGQEVILRCVPISNHLYFYWYRQILGQKVEFLVSFYNNEISEKSEIFDDQFSVERPDGSNFTLKIRSTKLEDSAMYFCASSDRGAYGYTFGSGTRLTVV.

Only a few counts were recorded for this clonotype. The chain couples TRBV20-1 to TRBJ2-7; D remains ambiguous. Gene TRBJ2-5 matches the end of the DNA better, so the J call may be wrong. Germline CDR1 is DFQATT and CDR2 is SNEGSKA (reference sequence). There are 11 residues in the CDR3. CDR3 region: CSAREGWTQYF. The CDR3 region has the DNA TGCAGTGCTAGAGAGGGGTGGACCCAGTACTTC.

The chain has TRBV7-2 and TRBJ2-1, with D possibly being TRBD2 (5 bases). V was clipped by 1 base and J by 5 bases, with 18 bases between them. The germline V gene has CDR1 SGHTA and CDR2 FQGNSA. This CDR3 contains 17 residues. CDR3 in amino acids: CASSLVLGGPSHNEQFF. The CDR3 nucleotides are TGTGCCAGCAGCTTAGTTTTGGGCGGGCCCAGCCACAATGAGCAGTTCTTC.

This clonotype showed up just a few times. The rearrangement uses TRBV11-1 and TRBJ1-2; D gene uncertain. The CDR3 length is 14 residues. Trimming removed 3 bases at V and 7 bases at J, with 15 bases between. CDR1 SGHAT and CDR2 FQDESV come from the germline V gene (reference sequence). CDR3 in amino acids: CASSFLSGARGYTF. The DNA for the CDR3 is TGTGCCAGCAGCTTTCTGAGCGGAGCGCGTGGCTACACCTTC.

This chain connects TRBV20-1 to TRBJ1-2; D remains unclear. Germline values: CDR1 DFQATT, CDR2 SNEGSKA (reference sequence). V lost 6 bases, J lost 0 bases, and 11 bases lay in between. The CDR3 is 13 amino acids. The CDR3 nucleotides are TGCAGTGCCCCGCCCACTACTAACTATGGCTACACCTTC. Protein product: CSAPPTTNYGYTF.

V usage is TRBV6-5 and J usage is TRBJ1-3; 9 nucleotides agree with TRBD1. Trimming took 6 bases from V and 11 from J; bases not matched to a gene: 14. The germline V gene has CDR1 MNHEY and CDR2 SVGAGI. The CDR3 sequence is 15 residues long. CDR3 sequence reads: CASRRFRDRVWPIYF. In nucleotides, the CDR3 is TGTGCCAGCAGGCGGTTTCGGGACAGGGTCTGGCCCATATATTTT.

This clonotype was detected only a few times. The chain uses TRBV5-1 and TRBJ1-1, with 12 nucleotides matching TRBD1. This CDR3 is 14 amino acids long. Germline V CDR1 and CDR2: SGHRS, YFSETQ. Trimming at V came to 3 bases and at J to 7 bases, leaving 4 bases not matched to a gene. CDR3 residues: CASSWGQGASEAFF. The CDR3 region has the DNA TGCGCCAGCAGCTGGGGACAGGGGGCTAGTGAAGCTTTCTTT.

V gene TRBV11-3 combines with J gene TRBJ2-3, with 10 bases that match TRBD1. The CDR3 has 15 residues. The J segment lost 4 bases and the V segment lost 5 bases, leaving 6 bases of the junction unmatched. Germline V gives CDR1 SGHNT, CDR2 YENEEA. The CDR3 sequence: CASSRQGAAADTQYF. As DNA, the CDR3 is TGTGCCAGCAGCCGACAGGGGGCTGCGGCAGATACGCAGTATTTT.

CDR3 in DNA: TGTGCCAGCAGCGTACACAGACAGGGAATCAAGCAGTACTTC. Protein sequence: CASSVHRQGIKQYF. V is TRBV7-8 and J is TRBJ2-4; TRBD1 agrees at 7 bases. CDR3 length equals 14 residues. CDR1 and CDR2 from the germline V gene are SGHVS and FQNEAQ. V lost 5 bases, J lost 13 bases, and 14 bases stayed unmatched.

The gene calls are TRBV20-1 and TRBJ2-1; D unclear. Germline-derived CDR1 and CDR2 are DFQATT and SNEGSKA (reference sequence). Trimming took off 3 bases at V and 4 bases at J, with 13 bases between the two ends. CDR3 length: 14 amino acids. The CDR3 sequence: CSARAQTRYNEQFF. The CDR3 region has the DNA TGCAGTGCTAGGGCCCAGACCAGGTACAATGAGCAGTTCTTC.

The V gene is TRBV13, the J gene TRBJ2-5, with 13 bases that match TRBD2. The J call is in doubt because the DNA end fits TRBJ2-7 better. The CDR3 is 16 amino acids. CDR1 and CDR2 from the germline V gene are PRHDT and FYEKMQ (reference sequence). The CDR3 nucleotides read TGTGCCAGCAGCTTAGGGGGACTAGCGGGGACCTACGAGCAGTACTTC. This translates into CASSLGGLAGTYEQYF.

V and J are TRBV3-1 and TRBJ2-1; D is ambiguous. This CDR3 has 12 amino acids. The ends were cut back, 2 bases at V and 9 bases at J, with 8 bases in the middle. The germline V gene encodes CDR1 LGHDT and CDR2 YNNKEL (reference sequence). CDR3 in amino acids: CASSQRYGEQFF. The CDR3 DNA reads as TGTGCCAGCAGCCAAAGGTACGGTGAGCAGTTCTTC.

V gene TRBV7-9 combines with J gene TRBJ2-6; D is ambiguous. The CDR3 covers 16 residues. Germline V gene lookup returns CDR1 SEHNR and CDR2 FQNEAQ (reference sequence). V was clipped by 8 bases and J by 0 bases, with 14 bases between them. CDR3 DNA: TGTGCCAGCGGATCCGGGCGGTTCTCTGGGGCCAACGTCCTGACTTTC. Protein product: CASGSGRFSGANVLTF.

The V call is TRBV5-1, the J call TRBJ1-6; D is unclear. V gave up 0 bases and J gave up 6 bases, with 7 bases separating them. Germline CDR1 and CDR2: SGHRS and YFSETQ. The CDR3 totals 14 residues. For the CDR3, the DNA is TGCGCCAGCAGCTTGGCCTTTGTTAATTCACCCCTCCACTTT. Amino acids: CASSLAFVNSPLHF.

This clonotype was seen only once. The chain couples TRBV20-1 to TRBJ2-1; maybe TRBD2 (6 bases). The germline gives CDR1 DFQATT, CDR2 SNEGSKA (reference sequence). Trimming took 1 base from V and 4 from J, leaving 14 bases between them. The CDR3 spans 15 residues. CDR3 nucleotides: TGCAGTGCTAGAGCTACTTACGGGGGTTACAATGAGCAGTTCTTC. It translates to CSARATYGGYNEQFF.

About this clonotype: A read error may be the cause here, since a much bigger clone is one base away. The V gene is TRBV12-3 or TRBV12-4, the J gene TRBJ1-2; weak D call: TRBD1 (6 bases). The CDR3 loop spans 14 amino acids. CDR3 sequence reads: CASSLGGGDYGHTF. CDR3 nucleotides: TGTGCCAGCAGTTTAGGAGGGGGTGACTATGGCCACACCTTC.